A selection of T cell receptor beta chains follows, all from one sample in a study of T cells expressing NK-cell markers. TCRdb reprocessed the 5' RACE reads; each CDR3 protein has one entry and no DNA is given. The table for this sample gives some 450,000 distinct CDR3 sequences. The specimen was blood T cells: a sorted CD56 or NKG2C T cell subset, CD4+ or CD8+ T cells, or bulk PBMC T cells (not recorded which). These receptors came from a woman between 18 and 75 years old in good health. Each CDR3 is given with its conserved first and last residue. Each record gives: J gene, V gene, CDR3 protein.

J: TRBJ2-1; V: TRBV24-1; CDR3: CATSDPGLVGNEQFF
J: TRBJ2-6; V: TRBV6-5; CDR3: CASSYPTGAGANVLTF
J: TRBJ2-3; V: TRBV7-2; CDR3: CASSPRRGRVDTQYF
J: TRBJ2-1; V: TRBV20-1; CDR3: CSASRGTSVHNEQFF
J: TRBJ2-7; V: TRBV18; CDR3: CASSPSLDDKQYF
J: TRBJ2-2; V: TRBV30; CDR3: CAWSPTGELFF
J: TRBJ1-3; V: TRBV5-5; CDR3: CASSFWEYSGNTIYF
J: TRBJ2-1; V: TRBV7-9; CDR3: CASSLLVGNNEQFF
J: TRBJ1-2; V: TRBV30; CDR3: CAGRPGGHYGYTF
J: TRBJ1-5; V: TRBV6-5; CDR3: CASGGDQPQHF
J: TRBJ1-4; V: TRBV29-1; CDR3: CSVTRDSINEKLFF
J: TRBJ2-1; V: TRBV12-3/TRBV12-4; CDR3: CASSLDVNEQFF
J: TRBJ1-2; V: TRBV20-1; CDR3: CSGAYSLYGYTF
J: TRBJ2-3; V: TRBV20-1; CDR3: CSAHVSGLAGPTDTQYF
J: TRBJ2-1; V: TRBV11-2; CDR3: CASSLNAYNEQFF
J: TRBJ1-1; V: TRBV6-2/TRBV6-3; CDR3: CASSYLQQGWTEAFF
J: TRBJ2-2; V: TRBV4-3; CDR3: CASSQLLGLAPNTGELFF
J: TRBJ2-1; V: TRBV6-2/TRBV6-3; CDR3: CASSYGGYNEQFF
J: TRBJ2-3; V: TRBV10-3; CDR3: CAISVGLASDTQYF
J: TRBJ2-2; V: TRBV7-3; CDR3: CASSTRIGDTGELFF
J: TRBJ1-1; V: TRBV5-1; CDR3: CASSLDLLGGNTEAFF
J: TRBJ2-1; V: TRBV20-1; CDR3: CSARDRIAGLNEQFF
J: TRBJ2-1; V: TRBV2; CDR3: CASTGTAYGPEQFF
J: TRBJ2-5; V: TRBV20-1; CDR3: CSVRQAIKTQYF
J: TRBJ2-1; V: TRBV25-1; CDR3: CASSEAGQLLARQFF
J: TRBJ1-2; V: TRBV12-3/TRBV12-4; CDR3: CASTYTGAGYTF
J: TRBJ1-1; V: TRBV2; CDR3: CASSVGLMNTEAFF
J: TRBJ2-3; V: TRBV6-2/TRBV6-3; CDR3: CASSYQILGTDTQYF
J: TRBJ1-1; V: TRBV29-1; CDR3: CSVEDLGIEAFF
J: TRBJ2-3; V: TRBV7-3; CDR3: CASSLIQWDTQYF
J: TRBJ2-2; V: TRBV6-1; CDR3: CASSGRLAGGELFF
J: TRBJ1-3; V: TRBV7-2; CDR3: CASSLGLGPGNTIYF
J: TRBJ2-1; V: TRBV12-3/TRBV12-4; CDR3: CASSLARSGGAANEQFF
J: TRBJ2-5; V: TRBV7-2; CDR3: CASSYRLTSGGVETQYF
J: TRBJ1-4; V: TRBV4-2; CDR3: CASSQDPGGGKLFF
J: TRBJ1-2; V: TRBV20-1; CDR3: CSARDGRQYAYGYTF
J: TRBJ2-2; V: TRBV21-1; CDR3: CASSKETGDPGELFF
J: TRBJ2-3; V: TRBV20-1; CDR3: CSATLRGGDSTDTQYF
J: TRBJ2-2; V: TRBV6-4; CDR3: CASSDSTNTGELFF
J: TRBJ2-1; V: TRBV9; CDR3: CASSPIGAKTDRAYNEQFF
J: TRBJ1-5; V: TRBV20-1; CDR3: CSAPRGEGYHGNQPQHF
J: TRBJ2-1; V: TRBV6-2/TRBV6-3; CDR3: CASSQGAHEQFF
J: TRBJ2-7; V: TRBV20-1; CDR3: CSARGLAIEQYF
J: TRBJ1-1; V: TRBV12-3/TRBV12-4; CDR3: CASSFKGGRPNTEAFF
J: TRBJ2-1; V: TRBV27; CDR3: CASSFVKGWNEQFF
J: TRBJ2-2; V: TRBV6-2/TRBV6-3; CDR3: CASSILGELFF
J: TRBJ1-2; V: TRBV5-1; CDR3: CASQGRDSPYGYTF